These 5 T cell receptor beta chains originate from one sample sequenced in a study of cytomegalovirus exposure and HLA in healthy donors. In the PCR, 60 Vbeta and 13 Jbeta primers were used. Data came from immunoSEQ multiplex PCR; TCRdb stores just in-frame clones and leaves some out. The profile covers 160,000 or so clones, with roughly 79% appearing a single time and roughly 1.3% taken by the ten largest. Sequencing was done on a sample of PBMCs. These TCRs come from a woman between 50 and 59 years old in good health and CMV-seronegative.

V gene TRBV19 combines with J gene TRBJ2-1; TRBD1 matches 8 bases. CDR1 and CDR2 (germline): LNHDA, SQIVND (reference sequence). The CDR3 is made up of 16 amino acids. Trimming cost V 6 bases and J 4 bases; bases outside gene matches: 11. CDR3 bases: TGTGCCAGTAGAGGAACCGGCCGGGACAGGTACAATGAGCAGTTCTTC. Amino acid sequence: CASRGTGRDRYNEQFF.

With respect to this clone: The sample holds other DNA sequences that translate to the same CDR3. V usage is TRBV6-5 and J usage is TRBJ2-7, with D perhaps assigned TRBD1 or TRBD2 (5 bases each). This CDR3 region has 14 residues. V was clipped by 4 bases and J by 2 bases, with 12 bases between them. Germline-derived CDR1 and CDR2 are MNHEY and SVGAGI. This CDR3 is CASSSSGRTYEQYF. The CDR3 DNA is TGTGCCAGCAGTTCCTCGGGGCGAACCTACGAGCAGTACTTC.

The rearrangement uses TRBV13 and TRBJ1-1; the match to TRBD1 covers 7 bases. Germline CDR1 is PRHDT and CDR2 is FYEKMQ (reference sequence). The CDR3 has 13 residues. V trimming: 0 bases; J trimming: 10 bases; junction bases outside the gene matches: 5. Written as DNA, the CDR3 is TGTGCCAGCAGCTTAGGACAGGGGTTAGGAGCTTTCTTT. Its translation: CASSLGQGLGAFF.

This clone was observed a handful of times. The chain couples TRBV6-6 to TRBJ1-1; no clear D gene. CDR1 and CDR2 (germline): MNHNY, SVGAGI (reference sequence). Trimming left V 0 bases short and J 2 bases short, with 7 bases between. The CDR3 runs to 14 residues. The CDR3 spells CASSYSRSNTEAFF. CDR3 nucleotides: TGTGCCAGCAGTTACTCGAGGTCCAACACTGAAGCTTTCTTT.

The chain carries TRBV28 and TRBJ2-7, with TRBD1 as a possible D gene (5 bases). Germline CDR1 MDHEN, CDR2 SYDVKM. The CDR3 length is 16 residues. Trimming took off 7 bases at V and 0 bases at J, with 19 bases between the two ends. The chain's CDR3 is CASKPTWGGPSYEQYF. CDR3 DNA: TGTGCCAGCAAGCCCACCTGGGGCGGCCCCTCCTACGAGCAGTACTTC.